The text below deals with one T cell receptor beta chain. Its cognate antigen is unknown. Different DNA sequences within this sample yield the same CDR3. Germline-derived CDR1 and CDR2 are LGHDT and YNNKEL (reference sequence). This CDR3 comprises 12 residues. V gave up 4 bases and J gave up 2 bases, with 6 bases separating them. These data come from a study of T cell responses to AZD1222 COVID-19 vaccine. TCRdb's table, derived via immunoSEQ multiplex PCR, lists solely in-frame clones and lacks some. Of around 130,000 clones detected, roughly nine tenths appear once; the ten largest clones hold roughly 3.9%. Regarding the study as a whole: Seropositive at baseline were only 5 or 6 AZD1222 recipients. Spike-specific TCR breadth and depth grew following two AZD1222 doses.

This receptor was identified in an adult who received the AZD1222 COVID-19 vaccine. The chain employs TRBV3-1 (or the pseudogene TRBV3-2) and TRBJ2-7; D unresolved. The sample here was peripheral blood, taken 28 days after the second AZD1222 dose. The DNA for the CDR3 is TGTGCCAGCAGCCGGGGTACCTACGAGCAGTACTTC. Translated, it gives CASSRGTYEQYF.